This T cell receptor beta chain was captured in a study of blood T cell repertoires in COVID-19. Overall study: The samples span acute and convalescent COVID-19 from the United States, Italy and Spain. T cells, B-cell-depleted T cells, or PBMCs provided the cDNA or gDNA that served as material.

This table comes from immunoSEQ multiplex PCR, and its TCRdb copy is limited to in-frame clones, with some not included. The sample shows 170,000 or so clones, approximately 88% of them seen only once. The receptor comes from a woman aged 18-35 years who had recovered from COVID-19. What was sequenced was PBMCs or T cells enriched from blood (not recorded which).

In DNA form, the CDR3 reads TGTGCCAGCAGCCCAGAGACAGCCATGGGAACCATATATTTT. Protein product: CASSPETAMGTIYF. The J gene is TRBJ1-3, the V gene TRBV7-2; tentative D call: TRBD1 (5 bases). V was cut by 5 bases and J by 10 bases, with 18 bases left in between. CDR3 size: 14 residues. Germline values: CDR1 SGHTA, CDR2 FQGNSA.